Following are 8 T cell receptor beta chains from one sample sequenced in a study of CD8 T cells in ankylosing spondylitis. Study conclusions and caveats: A motif of 7 or 8 highly homologous TCR beta variants was seen as apparently characteristic of ankylosing spondylitis blood.

TCRdb reanalysed the 5' RACE reads using MiXCR and keeps one entry per CDR3 protein. The data show 450,000 to 550,000 distinct CDR3 sequences, under 5.5% seen once. Antigen specificity for these receptors is unknown. Sequenced material: blood, either unsorted or a sorted T cell fraction (not recorded which). These TCRs come from a male donor with ankylosing spondylitis.

The DNA of the CDR3 is TGTGCCAGCAGTCCTTTTGGGAGGGAGCAGTTCTTC. This codes for CASSPFGREQFF. The rearrangement uses TRBV6-1 and TRBJ2-1, with a tentative D call TRBD2 (6 bases). In germline, CDR1 is MNHNS, CDR2 SASEGT. The V end lost 5 bases, the J end lost 10 bases, and 12 bases lay between the germline ends. The CDR3 is made up of 12 amino acids.

This clonotype was observed at least ten times. This rearrangement joins TRBV11-2 to TRBJ2-3; 8 bases agree with TRBD2. The CDR3 is 19 amino acids. Trimming cost V 6 bases and J 0 bases; bases outside gene matches: 17. Germline V CDR1 and CDR2: SGHAT, FQNNGV. The CDR3 DNA reads as TGTGCCAGCAGTATAAAAGCGGGGGCCGTTTACTTGAGCACAGATACGCAGTATTTT. Translated: CASSIKAGAVYLSTDTQYF.

This clonotype was detected ten times or more. The chain employs TRBV6-1 and TRBJ1-6; D is undetermined. The CDR3 runs to 13 residues. Per the germline V gene, CDR1 is MNHNS and CDR2 is SASEGT. V was cut by 8 bases and J by 5 bases, with 10 bases left in between. The DNA for the CDR3 is TGTGCCAGCCGGCTTTCCCATAATTCACCCCTCCACTTT. This encodes CASRLSHNSPLHF.

The table lists this clonotype with many counts. This chain connects TRBV15 to TRBJ2-1, with TRBD2 matching 8 bases. Per the germline V gene, CDR1 is LNHNV and CDR2 is YYDKDF (reference sequence). V was clipped by 8 bases and J by 1 base; unmatched bases: 4. The CDR3 has 14 residues. CDR3 bases: TGTGCCACCGAGCGGGGGAGGTCCTACAATGAGCAGTTCTTC. Protein sequence: CATERGRSYNEQFF.

The V gene is TRBV5-1, the J gene TRBJ2-1; 11 bases map to TRBD2. With V trimmed by 3 bases and J by 5 bases, 7 bases remained unmatched. The CDR3 runs to 16 residues. Germline V gene sequence: CDR1 SGHRS, CDR2 YFSETQ. Here the CDR3 DNA reads TGCGCCAGCAGCTGGGGTCTAGCGGGGGGAGACAATGAGCAGTTCTTC. Translated: CASSWGLAGGDNEQFF.

The chain links TRBV18 to TRBJ2-7; 10 positions match TRBD2. V gave up 3 bases and J gave up 0 bases; unmatched junction bases: 5. Germline loops: CDR1 KGHSH, CDR2 LQKENI. This CDR3 spans 16 amino acids. CDR3 region: CASSPLAGVSSYEQYF. The CDR3 nucleotides read TGTGCCAGCTCACCCCTAGCGGGAGTCTCCTCCTACGAGCAGTACTTC. The full variable domain, its missing parts supplied by reference TRBV18 and TRBJ2-7, is NAGVMQNPRHLVRRRGQEARLRCSPMKGHSHVYWYRQLPEEGLKFMVYLQKENIIDESGMPKERFSAEFPKEGPSILRIQQVVRGDSAAYFCASSPLAGVSSYEQYFGPGTRLTVT.

The chain is built from TRBV7-3 and TRBJ2-3, with 8 bases fitting TRBD2. CDR3 length equals 16 residues. Germline trimming cut 5 bases from V and 0 bases from J; bases unmatched to any gene: 7. Germline loops: CDR1 SGHTA, CDR2 FQGTGA. The CDR3 protein is CASSPIAGSSTDTQYF. CDR3 DNA sequence: TGTGCCAGCAGCCCGATAGCGGGGTCTAGCACAGATACGCAGTATTTT.

In this sample, this clonotype turned up many times. J is TRBJ2-4 and V is TRBV20-1, with 7 nucleotides matching TRBD2. The CDR3 consists of 14 residues. The germline CDR1 and CDR2 sequences are DFQATT and SNEGSKA (reference sequence). With V trimmed by 3 bases and J by 7 bases, 9 bases remained unmatched. The CDR3 DNA reads as TGCAGTGCTAGCCCGGCGGGAGATTTTAACATTCAGTACTTC. Translation gives CSASPAGDFNIQYF.